This passage covers 18 T cell receptor beta chains from one sample sequenced in a study of Ad26.COV2.S vaccination and SARS-CoV-2 variants. Treatment indicated: some 20 received Ad26.COV2.S at low or high dose, single or two shots; 5 received placebo; per-sample allocation not given. On day 63 after the first injection, vaccine and placebo recipients gave samples. Some clones are missing from TCRdb's copy, which holds only in-frame ones; the method was immunoSEQ multiplex PCR. The table has about 480,000 clones, around 90% seen once. The sample was peripheral blood, taken in a trial of Ad26.COV2.S vaccine versus placebo. Receptors were obtained from a person between 18 and 65 years old who received the Ad26.COV2.S COVID-19 vaccine or a placebo.

The V gene is TRBV27, the J gene TRBJ2-1; D is unresolved. The germline gives CDR1 MNHEY, CDR2 SMNVEV (reference sequence). This CDR3 has 13 residues. The V end was cut by 3 bases, the J end by 5 bases, with 8 bases between. The CDR3 DNA sequence: TGTGCCAGCAGTTTGCGACTGGACAATGAGCAGTTCTTC. This sequence encodes CASSLRLDNEQFF.

This rearrangement joins TRBV19 to TRBJ2-1; 8 bases agree with TRBD1. CDR3 length equals 16 residues. With V trimmed by 4 bases and J by 3 bases, 8 bases remained unmatched. The V gene's germline CDR1 is LNHDA and CDR2 SQIVND (reference sequence). CDR3 loop: CASSTRTGTFYNEQFF. CDR3 sequence (DNA): TGTGCCAGTAGTACTAGGACAGGGACCTTCTACAATGAGCAGTTCTTC.

This chain uses TRBV6-6 with TRBJ2-4; TRBD1 is a possible D gene (6 bases). The CDR3 loop spans 11 amino acids. The germline gives CDR1 MNHNY, CDR2 SVGAGI (reference sequence). Trimming removed 6 bases at V and 8 bases at J, with 8 bases between. The CDR3 nucleotides read TGTGCCAGCAGCCAGGGGTACATTCAGTACTTC. Encoded protein: CASSQGYIQYF.

The V and J genes are TRBV7-8 and TRBJ2-2; 7 nucleotides agree with TRBD2. Looked up from germline, CDR1 is SGHVS and CDR2 is FQNEAQ. Losses at the gene ends were 5 bases for V and 6 bases for J; bases not matched to a gene: 18. This CDR3 is built from 18 residues. The CDR3: CASSPTGGGWLKAGELFF. The CDR3 coding sequence is TGTGCCAGCAGCCCCACGGGGGGAGGTTGGTTAAAGGCCGGGGAGCTGTTTTTT.

This sequence joins TRBV12-3 or TRBV12-4 and TRBJ2-7; D unresolved. Trimming shortened V by 3 bases and J by 5 bases, and 8 bases separated the two germline ends. The CDR3 is made up of 12 amino acids. The CDR3 region is CASSFMGNEQYF. Here the CDR3 DNA reads TGTGCCAGCAGTTTTATGGGGAACGAGCAGTACTTC.

The sample holds a few counts of this clone. This sample also contains other DNA sequences that code for the same CDR3. The chain carries TRBV7-2 and TRBJ1-5; D might be TRBD1 (6 bases). CDR1 is SGHTA and CDR2 is FQGNSA in the germline V gene. Trimming took 1 base from V and 4 from J, leaving 8 bases between them. The CDR3 runs to 14 residues. As DNA, the CDR3 is TGTGCCAGCAGCTTAGTCAGGGGAAATCAGCCCCAGCATTTT. Protein product: CASSLVRGNQPQHF.

This clone was observed a few times. The CDR3 here is CATSDSRGNFGNTIYF. CDR3 bases: TGTGCCACCAGTGATTCCCGGGGAAACTTTGGAAACACCATATATTTT. The rearrangement uses TRBV24-1 and TRBJ1-3; D remains unclear. There are 16 residues in the CDR3. Germline V CDR1 and CDR2: KGHDR, SFDVKD. The germline V and J ends were trimmed by 2 bases and 3 bases, with 13 bases remaining between them.

The V call is TRBV12-3 or TRBV12-4, the J call TRBJ1-5; D ambiguous. The CDR3 sequence is 12 residues long. Trimming stripped 7 bases from V and 4 bases from J, with 8 bases between. CDR3: CASNRGNQPQHF. For the CDR3, the DNA is TGTGCCAGCAACCGAGGAAATCAGCCCCAGCATTTT.

The CDR3 nucleotides read TGCGCCAGCAGGACAGACACGGGTGGCAATGAGCAGTACTTC. This gives the protein CASRTDTGGNEQYF. The V call is TRBV5-1, the J call TRBJ2-7, with a tentative D call TRBD1 (5 bases). Germline V CDR1 and CDR2: SGHRS, YFSETQ. The CDR3 has 14 amino acids. With 5 bases removed from V and 7 bases from J, the gap between germline ends came to 19 bases.

The V and J genes are TRBV5-1 and TRBJ1-2; 10 positions agree with TRBD1. CDR3 length equals 15 residues. Trimming at V came to 2 bases and at J to 6 bases, leaving 7 bases not matched to a gene. In germline, CDR1 is SGHRS, CDR2 YFSETQ. CDR3 nucleotide sequence: TGCGCCAGCAGCTTTTCAGACAGGGGGCCCGATGGCTACACCTTC. Protein product: CASSFSDRGPDGYTF.

The chain employs TRBV6-2 or TRBV6-3 and TRBJ2-5; D might be TRBD1 (6 bases). The CDR3 spans 14 residues. Germline values: CDR1 MNHEY, CDR2 SVGEGT. Trimming removed 2 bases from V and 5 bases from J, with 12 bases in between. The CDR3 DNA reads TGTGCCAGCAGTTACAGGGGGTTCGGGGAGACCCAGTACTTC. Protein product: CASSYRGFGETQYF.

The rearrangement links TRBV28 to TRBJ2-7; 7 positions agree with TRBD1. Germline V gives CDR1 MDHEN, CDR2 SYDVKM. V shed 1 base, J shed 5 bases, and the junction held 14 bases outside the gene matches. This CDR3 comprises 17 residues. The CDR3 coding sequence is TGTGCCAGCAGTTTATTCCTCGTCCCGGGACAGTTCCACGAGCAGTACTTC. Amino acids: CASSLFLVPGQFHEQYF. The full variable domain, completed using reference TRBV28 and TRBJ2-7, is DVKVTQSSRYLVKRTGEKVFLECVQDMDHENMFWYRQDPGLGLRLIYFSYDVKMKEKGDIPEGYSVSREKKERFSLILESASTNQTSMYLCASSLFLVPGQFHEQYFGPGTRLTVT.

The chain has TRBV6-2 or TRBV6-3 and TRBJ1-2; D is perhaps TRBD1 (6 bases). V lost 5 bases to trimming and J lost 7 bases, with 17 bases between them. Germline V gene sequence: CDR1 MNHEY, CDR2 SVGEGT. The CDR3 runs to 14 residues. The CDR3 region has the DNA TGTGCCAGCAGTACCCTCCTGGGGGGCGGTGGCTACACCTTC. It translates to CASSTLLGGGGYTF.

Worth noting for this clone: Other DNA sequences of this sample code for an identical CDR3. J is TRBJ2-2 and V is TRBV11-3; 7 bases match TRBD1. With 5 bases clipped from V and 2 bases from J, the junction kept 5 bases outside the gene matches. Germline lookup yields CDR1 SGHNT and CDR2 YENEEA. The CDR3 contains 15 residues. The CDR3 DNA is TGTGCCAGCAGCCTAGGGGGCTTAAACACCGGGGAGCTGTTTTTT. Its translation: CASSLGGLNTGELFF.

The rearrangement uses TRBV11-3 and TRBJ2-3; D gene unclear. Trimming cost V 0 bases and J 2 bases, with 3 bases left between them. This CDR3 region has 13 residues. CDR1 and CDR2 from the germline V gene are SGHNT and YENEEA. In DNA, the CDR3 is TGTGCCAGCAGCTTAGAGGTCACAGATACGCAGTATTTT. Protein sequence: CASSLEVTDTQYF. Filled out from reference TRBV11-3 and TRBJ2-3, the complete variable domain reads EAGVVQSPRYKIIEKKQPVAFWCNPISGHNTLYWYLQNLGQGPELLIRYENEEAVDDSQLPKDRFSAERLKGVDSTLKIQPAELGDSAVYLCASSLEVTDTQYFGPGTRLTVL.

The V gene is TRBV9, the J gene TRBJ1-1, with D unresolved. CDR1 and CDR2 from the germline V gene are SGDLS and YYNGEE. V lost 4 bases and J 0 bases, leaving 7 bases between the germline ends. CDR3 size: 13 residues. In nucleotides, the CDR3 is TGTGCCAGCAGCCCGGGCATGAACACTGAAGCTTTCTTT. It specifies CASSPGMNTEAFF.

The sample holds one count of this clone. This chain links TRBV19 with TRBJ2-5, with 7 bases lining up with TRBD2. The trim removed 5 bases at V and 2 bases at J, leaving 11 bases unmatched. The CDR3 totals 16 residues. The germline CDR1 and CDR2 sequences are LNHDA and SQIVND (reference sequence). Here the CDR3 reads CASSSSGAGSQETQYF. CDR3 in DNA: TGTGCCAGTAGTTCCAGCGGGGCCGGTAGTCAAGAGACCCAGTACTTC.

The rearrangement uses TRBV3-1 (or the pseudogene TRBV3-2) and TRBJ2-5; D is possibly TRBD1 (7 bases). Germline CDR1 is LGHDT and CDR2 is YNNKEL (reference sequence). CDR3 length equals 15 residues. Trimming removed 10 bases from V and 4 bases from J, with 22 bases in between. The CDR3 region is CATDSDREVRETQYF. In DNA, the CDR3 is TGTGCCACAGACTCCGACAGGGAGGTTCGAGAGACCCAGTACTTC.